Listed here are 19 T cell receptor beta chains from one sample, sequenced in a study of CD8+ T cells in alopecia areata (dated by TCRdb to between 2017 and 2018). Library preparation was by the immunoSEQ multiplex PCR assay. RNA was extracted from all samples and reverse transcribed into cDNA, which served as template for TCR sequencing. The table comes from immuneACCESS by way of TCRdb, which keeps in-frame sequences with V and J called. Part of the clones is missing from these tables; in studies checked, under half for an unresolved V gene and the rest for unknown reasons. The sample yields 150,000 or so clones; roughly 66% were counted once. The ten largest make up roughly 10% of the sample. This sample's time point label indicates: baseline before oral tofacitinib. Sequenced here: CD8+ T cells sorted from blood, sampled at week 0. These receptors were obtained from a human donor with alopecia areata.

The chain recombines TRBV29-1 with TRBJ2-7; TRBD2 matches 7 bases. The ends lost 6 bases at V and 3 bases at J; junction bases unmatched: 11. This CDR3 is built from 14 residues. Germline CDR1 reads SQVTM; CDR2 reads ANQGSEA. The CDR3 coding sequence is TGCAGCGTCACGAGGGAGGGGTGGGACTACGAGCAGTACTTC. Residues: CSVTREGWDYEQYF.

This clone was seen a few times. This rearrangement joins TRBV2 to TRBJ2-3; TRBD1 matches 9 bases. The CDR3 has 17 amino acids. The V segment lost 0 bases and the J segment 5 bases; nucleotides outside the gene matches: 9. The germline CDR1 and CDR2 sequences are SNHLY and FYNNEI. The CDR3 nucleotides are TGTGCCAGCAGTGAAGCGGGACAGGGAAAGATTCAAGATACGCAGTATTTT. This encodes CASSEAGQGKIQDTQYF.

This chain connects TRBV7-9 to TRBJ2-5, with D perhaps matching TRBD1 (6 bases). V lost 5 bases to trimming and J lost 5 bases, with 18 bases between them. The germline gives CDR1 SEHNR, CDR2 FQNEAQ (reference sequence). The CDR3 runs to 15 residues. In nucleotides, the CDR3 is TGTGCCAGCAGCCTCCGAGAGGGGGTTGGGGAGACCCAGTACTTC. This sequence encodes CASSLREGVGETQYF.

The J gene is TRBJ2-3, the V gene TRBV2; unclear D gene. This CDR3 contains 15 residues. Germline V lookup: CDR1 SNHLY, CDR2 FYNNEI. The ends were cut back, 0 bases at V and 2 bases at J, with 9 bases in the middle. The CDR3 DNA is TGTGCCAGCAGTGAAGCTGCAACCAACACAGATACGCAGTATTTT. Translating it yields CASSEAATNTDTQYF.

Concerning this clone itself: The same CDR3 is also encoded by other DNA sequences in this sample. V usage is TRBV29-1 and J usage is TRBJ2-2; D assignment may be TRBD1 or TRBD2 (5 bases each). The length of the CDR3 is 13 residues. The V end lost 4 bases, the J end lost 1 base, and 7 bases lay between the germline ends. Germline CDR1 is SQVTM and CDR2 is ANQGSEA. CDR3 region: CSVVGVNTGELFF. Written as DNA, the CDR3 is TGCAGCGTTGTGGGGGTGAACACCGGGGAGCTGTTTTTT.

V and J are TRBV6-1 and TRBJ1-1, with a possible D match to TRBD1 (6 bases). This CDR3 has 15 amino acids. From germline, CDR1 is MNHNS and CDR2 SASEGT. V was trimmed by 5 bases and J by 0 bases, leaving 13 bases between them. The CDR3 nucleotides read TGTGCCAGCAGTTCGACAGGTAGCATGAACACTGAAGCTTTCTTT. It codes for CASSSTGSMNTEAFF.

V usage is TRBV2 and J usage is TRBJ1-6, with D possibly matching TRBD1 (6 bases). Trimming stripped 2 bases from V and 6 bases from J, with 11 bases between. CDR1 is SNHLY and CDR2 is FYNNEI in the germline V gene. This CDR3 has 15 amino acids. The CDR3 coding sequence is TGTGCCAGCAGTGAAACAGGGATGGGTAATTCACCCCTCCACTTT. Its protein is CASSETGMGNSPLHF.

The chain couples TRBV30 to TRBJ2-7, with D tentatively TRBD1 (5 bases). Deletions cut 1 base from V and 2 bases from J, with 12 bases between. Germline CDR1 is GTSNPN and CDR2 is SVGIG (reference sequence). There are 14 residues in the CDR3. The CDR3 region is CAWSEGFVPYEQYF. In nucleotides, the CDR3 is TGTGCCTGGAGTGAGGGGTTCGTTCCCTACGAGCAGTACTTC.

This clone is a singleton in its sample. J is TRBJ2-7 and V is TRBV5-6, with D unresolved. This CDR3 has 13 amino acids. Germline values: CDR1 SGHDT, CDR2 YYEEEE. V gave up 0 bases and J gave up 5 bases, with 9 bases separating them. CDR3 nucleotide sequence: TGTGCCAGCAGCTTGGCTACCATCCACGAGCAGTACTTC. The encoded protein is CASSLATIHEQYF. The full variable domain, in which reference TRBV5-6 and TRBJ2-7 provide the parts outside the CDR3, is DAGVTQSPTHLIKTRGQQVTLRCSPKSGHDTVSWYQQALGQGPQFIFQYYEEEERQRGNFPDRFSGHQFPNYSSELNVNALLLGDSALYLCASSLATIHEQYFGPGTRLTVT.

V is TRBV19 and J is TRBJ2-2; 8 bases align to TRBD1. Germline assignment: CDR1 LNHDA and CDR2 SQIVND (reference sequence). The CDR3 runs to 15 residues. Unmatched junction bases numbered 9, after V lost 5 bases and J lost 7 bases. The chain's CDR3 is CASSGRTGWNGELFF. The CDR3 DNA sequence: TGTGCCAGTAGTGGTCGGACAGGGTGGAACGGGGAGCTGTTTTTT. The full variable domain, completed using reference TRBV19 and TRBJ2-2, is DGGITQSPKYLFRKEGQNVTLSCEQNLNHDAMYWYRQDPGQGLRLIYYSQIVNDFQKGDIAEGYSVSREKKESFPLTVTSAQKNPTAFYLCASSGRTGWNGELFFGEGSRLTVL.

This clone showed up just a few times. The genes are TRBV4-1 and TRBJ1-4, with D hard to call. The germline V gene has CDR1 MGHRA and CDR2 YSYEKL. Trimming stripped 4 bases from V and 0 bases from J, with 9 bases between. The length of the CDR3 is 15 residues. The DNA for the CDR3 is TGCGCCAGCAGCCTAAGGGATCCAACTAATGAAAAACTGTTTTTT. The encoded protein is CASSLRDPTNEKLFF.

The rearrangement joins TRBV5-6 to TRBJ1-3; unclear D gene. Trimming shortened V by 4 bases and J by 8 bases, and 13 bases separated the two germline ends. This CDR3 contains 13 residues. Germline assignment: CDR1 SGHDT and CDR2 YYEEEE. This CDR3 reads CASSANWVYTIYF. The DNA for the CDR3 is TGTGCCAGCAGCGCAAACTGGGTATACACCATATATTTT.

This clone was found once. The rearrangement uses TRBV30 and TRBJ1-2; tentatively, D is TRBD1 (5 bases). Germline loops: CDR1 GTSNPN, CDR2 SVGIG (reference sequence). The CDR3 covers 14 residues. Deletions cut 0 bases from V and 6 bases from J, with 14 bases between. In nucleotides, the CDR3 is TGTGCCTGGAGTGTCCTGAGCAGGGTTGATGGCTACACCTTC. Translation: CAWSVLSRVDGYTF.

On this clone: Additional DNA sequences in this sample encode the identical CDR3. The V gene is TRBV29-1, the J gene TRBJ1-1; D is possibly TRBD1 (5 bases). CDR3 length equals 10 residues. The V and J ends lost 2 bases and 8 bases respectively, with 6 bases between them. Germline lookup yields CDR1 SQVTM and CDR2 ANQGSEA. CDR3 nucleotide sequence: TGCAGCGTTGAAAAGGGGGAAGCTTTCTTT. This translates into CSVEKGEAFF.

This clone was counted once. This chain joins TRBV6-1 and TRBJ1-2; the D is unclear. This CDR3 contains 10 residues. V lost 10 bases and J 5 bases, leaving 8 bases between the germline ends. Germline V gene lookup returns CDR1 MNHNS and CDR2 SASEGT. CDR3 in amino acids: CAIREYGYTF. In DNA, the CDR3 is TGTGCCATCAGAGAGTATGGCTACACCTTC.

The chain uses TRBV2 and TRBJ2-3; 11 nucleotides match TRBD2. Per germline, CDR1 SNHLY and CDR2 FYNNEI. After removal of 6 bases from V and 0 bases from J, the junction contained 2 bases not matched to a gene. CDR3 size: 15 residues. The CDR3 reads CASSLAGGSTDTQYF. The CDR3 DNA sequence: TGTGCCAGCAGCCTAGCGGGGGGCAGCACAGATACGCAGTATTTT.

The V call is TRBV5-1, the J call TRBJ1-2, with 7 positions matching TRBD1. CDR1 and CDR2 (germline): SGHRS, YFSETQ. Trimming removed 0 bases from V and 6 bases from J; junction bases left unmatched: 8. CDR3 length equals 15 residues. CDR3 DNA sequence: TGCGCCAGCAGCTTGGGCGAGGGGGCAGCGGATGGCTACACCTTC. Its translation is CASSLGEGAADGYTF.

The rearrangement uses TRBV30 and TRBJ2-5; tentative D call: TRBD1 (7 bases). CDR3 size: 14 residues. V shed 7 bases and J shed 5 bases, with 20 bases lying between them. The germline gives CDR1 GTSNPN, CDR2 SVGIG (reference sequence). The CDR3 coding sequence is TGTGCCTACCAAACAGGGGACTCATGGGAGACCCAGTACTTC. This sequence encodes CAYQTGDSWETQYF.

The chain combines TRBV11-2 with TRBJ1-2; 9 bases are a match to TRBD1. Trimming cost V 5 bases and J 9 bases; bases outside gene matches: 4. This CDR3 is 12 amino acids long. Looked up from germline, CDR1 is SGHAT and CDR2 is FQNNGV. The CDR3 coding sequence is TGTGCCAGCAGCCTTGGGACAGGGAGCTACACCTTC. This gives the protein CASSLGTGSYTF.